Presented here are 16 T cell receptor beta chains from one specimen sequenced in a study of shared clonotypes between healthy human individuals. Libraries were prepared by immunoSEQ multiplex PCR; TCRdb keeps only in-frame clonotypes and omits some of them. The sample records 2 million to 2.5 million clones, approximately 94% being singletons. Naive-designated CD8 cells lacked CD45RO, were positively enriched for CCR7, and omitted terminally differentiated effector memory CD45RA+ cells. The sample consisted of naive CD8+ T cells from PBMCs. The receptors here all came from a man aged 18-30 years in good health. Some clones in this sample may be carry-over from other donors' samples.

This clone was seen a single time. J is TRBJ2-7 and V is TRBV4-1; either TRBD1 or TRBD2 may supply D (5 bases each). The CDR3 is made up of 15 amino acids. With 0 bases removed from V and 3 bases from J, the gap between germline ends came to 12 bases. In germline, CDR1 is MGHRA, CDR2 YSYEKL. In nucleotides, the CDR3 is TGCGCCAGCAGCCAAGAGGTGGCAGGGAGCTACGAGCAGTACTTC. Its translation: CASSQEVAGSYEQYF.

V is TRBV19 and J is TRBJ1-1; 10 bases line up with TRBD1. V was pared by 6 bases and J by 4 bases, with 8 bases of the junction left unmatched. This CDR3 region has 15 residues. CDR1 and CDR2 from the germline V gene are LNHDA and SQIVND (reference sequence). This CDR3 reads CASRARQGAGTEAFF. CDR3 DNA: TGTGCCAGTAGGGCTAGACAGGGGGCCGGCACTGAAGCTTTCTTT.

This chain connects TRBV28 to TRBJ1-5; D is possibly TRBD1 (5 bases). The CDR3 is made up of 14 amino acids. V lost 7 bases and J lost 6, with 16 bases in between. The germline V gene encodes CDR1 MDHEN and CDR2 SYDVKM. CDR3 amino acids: CASNNPRGFQPQHF. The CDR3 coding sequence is TGTGCCAGCAACAACCCGCGGGGGTTTCAGCCCCAGCATTTT.

The CDR3 is CASSSWVLQNIQYF. Written as DNA, the CDR3 is TGTGCCAGCAGCTCCTGGGTATTACAGAACATTCAGTACTTC. The chain has TRBV28 and TRBJ2-4, with D unclear. The CDR3 length is 14 residues. Germline V gene lookup returns CDR1 MDHEN and CDR2 SYDVKM. V lost 6 bases to trimming and J lost 7 bases, with 16 bases between them.

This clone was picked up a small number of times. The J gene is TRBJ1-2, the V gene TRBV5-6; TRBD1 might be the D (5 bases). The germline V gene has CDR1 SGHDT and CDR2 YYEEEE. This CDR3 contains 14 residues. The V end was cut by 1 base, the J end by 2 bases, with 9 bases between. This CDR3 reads CASSLHGGNYGYTF. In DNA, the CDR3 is TGTGCCAGCAGCTTGCACGGGGGAAACTATGGCTACACCTTC.

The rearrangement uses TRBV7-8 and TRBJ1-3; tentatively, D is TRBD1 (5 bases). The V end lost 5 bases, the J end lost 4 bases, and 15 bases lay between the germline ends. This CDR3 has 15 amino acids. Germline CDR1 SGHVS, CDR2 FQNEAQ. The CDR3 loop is CASSNVGAAGNTIYF. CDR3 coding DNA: TGTGCCAGCAGCAACGTCGGGGCGGCGGGAAACACCATATATTTT.

The CDR3 nucleotides read TGTGCCAGCAACGGCAGGGTATTACACGAGCAGTACTTC. It yields the protein CASNGRVLHEQYF. The chain joins TRBV2 to TRBJ2-7; D is perhaps TRBD1 (5 bases). V was shortened by 7 bases and J by 5 bases, with 15 bases between the two germline ends. The CDR3 covers 13 residues. The V gene's germline CDR1 is SNHLY and CDR2 FYNNEI.

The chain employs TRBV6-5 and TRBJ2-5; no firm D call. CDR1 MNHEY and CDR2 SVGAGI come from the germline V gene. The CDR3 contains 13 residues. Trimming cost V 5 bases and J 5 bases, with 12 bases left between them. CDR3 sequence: CASSHDPRETQYF. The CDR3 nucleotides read TGTGCCAGCAGTCACGACCCACGGGAGACCCAGTACTTC.

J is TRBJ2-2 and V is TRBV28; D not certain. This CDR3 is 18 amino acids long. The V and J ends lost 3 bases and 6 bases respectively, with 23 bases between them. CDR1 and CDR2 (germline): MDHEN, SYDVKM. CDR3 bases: TGTGCCAGCAGTTTCCCCCCACGGACCCTTGGAGTTCCCGGGGAGCTGTTTTTT. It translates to CASSFPPRTLGVPGELFF.

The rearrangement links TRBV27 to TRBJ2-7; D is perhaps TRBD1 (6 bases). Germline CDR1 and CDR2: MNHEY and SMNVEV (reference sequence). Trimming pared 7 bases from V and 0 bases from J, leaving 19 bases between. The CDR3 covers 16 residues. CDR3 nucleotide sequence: TGTGCCAGCAACCCCATCCCCCAGACAGGCTCCTACGAGCAGTACTTC. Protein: CASNPIPQTGSYEQYF.

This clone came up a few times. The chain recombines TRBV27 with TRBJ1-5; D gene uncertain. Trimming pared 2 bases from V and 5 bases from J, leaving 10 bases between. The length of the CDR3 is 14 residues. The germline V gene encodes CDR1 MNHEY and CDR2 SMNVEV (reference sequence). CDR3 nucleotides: TGTGCCAGCAGTTTAAGATCCCCTTATCAGCCCCAGCATTTT. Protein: CASSLRSPYQPQHF.

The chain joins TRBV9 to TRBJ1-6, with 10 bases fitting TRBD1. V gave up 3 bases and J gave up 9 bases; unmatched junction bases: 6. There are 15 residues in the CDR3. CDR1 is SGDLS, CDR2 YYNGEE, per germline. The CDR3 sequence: CASSATGTGASPLHF. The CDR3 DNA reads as TGTGCCAGCAGCGCTACCGGGACAGGGGCTTCACCCCTCCACTTT.

CDR3 sequence: CASSLGGRFSYEQYF. CDR3 coding DNA: TGTGCCAGCAGCTTAGGAGGCAGGTTCTCCTACGAGCAGTACTTC. The chain links TRBV11-2 to TRBJ2-7; no clear D. The CDR3 loop spans 15 amino acids. Germline V CDR1 and CDR2: SGHAT, FQNNGV. V shed 1 base and J shed 0 bases, with 10 bases lying between them.

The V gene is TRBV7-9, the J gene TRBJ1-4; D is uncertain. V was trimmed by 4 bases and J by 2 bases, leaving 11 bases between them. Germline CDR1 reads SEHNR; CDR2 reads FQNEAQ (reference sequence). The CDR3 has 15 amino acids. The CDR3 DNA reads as TGTGCCAGCAGCTCCCCCGCGGGGACTAATGAAAAACTGTTTTTT. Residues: CASSSPAGTNEKLFF.

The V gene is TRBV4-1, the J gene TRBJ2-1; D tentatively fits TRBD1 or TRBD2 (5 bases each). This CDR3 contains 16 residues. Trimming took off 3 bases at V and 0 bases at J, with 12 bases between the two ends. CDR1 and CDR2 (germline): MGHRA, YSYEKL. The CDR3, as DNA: TGCGCCAGCAGCCAGCGACGTGGGGGCTCCTACAATGAGCAGTTCTTC. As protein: CASSQRRGGSYNEQFF.

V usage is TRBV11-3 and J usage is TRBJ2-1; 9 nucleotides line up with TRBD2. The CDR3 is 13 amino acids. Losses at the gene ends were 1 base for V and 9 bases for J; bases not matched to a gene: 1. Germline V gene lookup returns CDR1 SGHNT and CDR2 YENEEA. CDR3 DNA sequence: TGTGCCAGCAGCTTAGGCGGGAGGGGTGAGCAGTTCTTC. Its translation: CASSLGGRGEQFF.